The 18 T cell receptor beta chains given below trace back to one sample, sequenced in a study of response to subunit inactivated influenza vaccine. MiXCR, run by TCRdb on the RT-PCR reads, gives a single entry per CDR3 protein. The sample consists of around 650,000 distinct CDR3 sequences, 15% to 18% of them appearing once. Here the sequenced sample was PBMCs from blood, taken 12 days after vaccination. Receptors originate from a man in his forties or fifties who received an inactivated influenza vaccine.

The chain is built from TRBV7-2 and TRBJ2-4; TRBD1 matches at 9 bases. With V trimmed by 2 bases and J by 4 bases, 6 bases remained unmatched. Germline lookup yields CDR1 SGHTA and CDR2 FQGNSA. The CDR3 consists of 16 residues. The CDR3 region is CASSLRGGTGKNIQYF. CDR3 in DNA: TGTGCCAGCAGCTTAAGGGGGGGGACAGGGAAAAACATTCAGTACTTC.

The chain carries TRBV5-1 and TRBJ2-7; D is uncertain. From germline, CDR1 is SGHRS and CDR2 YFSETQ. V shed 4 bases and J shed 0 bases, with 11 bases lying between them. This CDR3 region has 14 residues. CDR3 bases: TGCGCCAGCAGCAGTGAGACCAGCTCCTACGAGCAGTACTTC. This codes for CASSSETSSYEQYF.

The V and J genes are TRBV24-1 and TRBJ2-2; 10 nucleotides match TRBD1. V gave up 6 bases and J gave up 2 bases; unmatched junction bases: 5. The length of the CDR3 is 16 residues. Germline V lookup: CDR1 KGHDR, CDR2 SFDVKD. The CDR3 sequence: CATSFGTGENTGELFF. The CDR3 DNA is TGTGCCACCAGTTTCGGGACAGGGGAAAACACCGGGGAGCTGTTTTTT.

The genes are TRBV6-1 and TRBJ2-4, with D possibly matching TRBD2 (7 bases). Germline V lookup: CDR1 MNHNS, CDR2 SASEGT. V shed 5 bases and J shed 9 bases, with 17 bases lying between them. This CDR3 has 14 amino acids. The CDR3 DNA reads TGTGCCAGCAGTCGTAGACAGGTAGCGGGCATTCAGTACTTC. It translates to CASSRRQVAGIQYF.

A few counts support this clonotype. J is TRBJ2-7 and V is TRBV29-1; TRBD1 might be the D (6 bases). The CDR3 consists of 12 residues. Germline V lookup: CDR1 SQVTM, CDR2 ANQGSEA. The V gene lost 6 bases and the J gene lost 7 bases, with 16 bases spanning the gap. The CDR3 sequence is CSVTQGIGEQYF. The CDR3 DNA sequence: TGCAGCGTAACACAGGGTATCGGGGAGCAGTACTTC.

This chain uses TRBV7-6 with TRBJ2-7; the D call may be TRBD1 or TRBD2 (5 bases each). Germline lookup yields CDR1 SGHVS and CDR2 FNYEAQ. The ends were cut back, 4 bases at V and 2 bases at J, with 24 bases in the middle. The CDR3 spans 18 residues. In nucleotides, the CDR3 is TGTGCCAGCAGCTCACGCCGGGACCGATCGTTTTTCACCTACGAGCAGTACTTC. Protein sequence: CASSSRRDRSFFTYEQYF.

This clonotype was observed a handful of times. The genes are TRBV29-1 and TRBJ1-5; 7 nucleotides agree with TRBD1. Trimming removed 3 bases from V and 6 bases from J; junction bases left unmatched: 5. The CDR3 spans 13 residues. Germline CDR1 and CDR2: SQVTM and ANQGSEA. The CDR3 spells CSVDEGAGQPQHF. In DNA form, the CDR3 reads TGCAGCGTTGATGAGGGGGCTGGTCAGCCCCAGCATTTT.

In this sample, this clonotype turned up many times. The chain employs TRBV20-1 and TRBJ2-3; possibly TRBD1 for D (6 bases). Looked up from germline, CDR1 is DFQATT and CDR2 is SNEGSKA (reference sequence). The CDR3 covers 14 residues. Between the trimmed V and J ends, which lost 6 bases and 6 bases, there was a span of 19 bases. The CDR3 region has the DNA TGCAGTGCGGTCGTCCGGATTCAGGGGGATACGCAGTATTTT. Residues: CSAVVRIQGDTQYF.

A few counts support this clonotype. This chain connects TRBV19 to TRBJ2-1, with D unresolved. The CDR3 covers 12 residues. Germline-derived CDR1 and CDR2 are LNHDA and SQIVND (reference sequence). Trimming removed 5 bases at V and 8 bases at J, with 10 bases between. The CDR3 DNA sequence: TGTGCCAGTAGTCCCGACGGGTATGAGCAGTTCTTC. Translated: CASSPDGYEQFF. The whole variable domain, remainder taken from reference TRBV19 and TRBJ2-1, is DGGITQSPKYLFRKEGQNVTLSCEQNLNHDAMYWYRQDPGQGLRLIYYSQIVNDFQKGDIAEGYSVSREKKESFPLTVTSAQKNPTAFYLCASSPDGYEQFFGPGTRLTVL.

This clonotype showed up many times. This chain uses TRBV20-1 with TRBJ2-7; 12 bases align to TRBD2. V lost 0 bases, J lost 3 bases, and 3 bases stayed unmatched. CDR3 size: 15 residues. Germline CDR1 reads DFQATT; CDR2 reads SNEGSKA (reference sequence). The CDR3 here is CSARDRLAGVYEQYF. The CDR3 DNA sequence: TGCAGTGCTAGAGATAGACTAGCGGGAGTCTACGAGCAGTACTTC.

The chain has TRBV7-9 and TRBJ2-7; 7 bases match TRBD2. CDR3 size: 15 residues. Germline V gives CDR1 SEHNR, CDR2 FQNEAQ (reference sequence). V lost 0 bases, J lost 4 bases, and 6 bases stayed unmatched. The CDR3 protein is CASSLAGGEAYEQYF. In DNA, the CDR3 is TGTGCCAGCAGCTTAGCGGGAGGGGAGGCATACGAGCAGTACTTC.

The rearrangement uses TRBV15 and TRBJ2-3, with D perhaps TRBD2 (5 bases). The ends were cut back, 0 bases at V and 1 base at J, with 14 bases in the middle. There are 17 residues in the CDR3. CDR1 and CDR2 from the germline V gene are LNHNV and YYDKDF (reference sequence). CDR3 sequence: CATSRDLASLGTDTQYF. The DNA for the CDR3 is TGTGCCACCAGCAGAGATTTGGCTAGCTTAGGCACAGATACGCAGTATTTT.

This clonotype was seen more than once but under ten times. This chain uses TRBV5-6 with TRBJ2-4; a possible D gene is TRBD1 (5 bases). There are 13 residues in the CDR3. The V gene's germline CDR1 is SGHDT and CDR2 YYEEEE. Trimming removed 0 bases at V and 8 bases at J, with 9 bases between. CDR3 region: CASSLVGQDIQYF. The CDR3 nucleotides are TGTGCCAGCAGCTTGGTGGGGCAGGACATTCAGTACTTC.

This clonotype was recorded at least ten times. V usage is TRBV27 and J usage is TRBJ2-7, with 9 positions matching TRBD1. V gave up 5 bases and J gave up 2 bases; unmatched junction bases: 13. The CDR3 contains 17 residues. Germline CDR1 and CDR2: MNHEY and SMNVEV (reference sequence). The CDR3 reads CASSRQFGTGRTYEQYF. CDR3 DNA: TGTGCCAGCAGTCGACAGTTCGGGACAGGGCGAACCTACGAGCAGTACTTC.

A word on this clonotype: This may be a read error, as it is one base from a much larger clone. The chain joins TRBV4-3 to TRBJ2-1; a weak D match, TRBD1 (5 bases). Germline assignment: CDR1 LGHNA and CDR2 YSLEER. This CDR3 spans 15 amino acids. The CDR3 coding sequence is TGCACCAGCAGCCAAAGGGGAATTGGTTACAATGAGCAGTTCTTC. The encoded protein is CTSSQRGIGYNEQFF.

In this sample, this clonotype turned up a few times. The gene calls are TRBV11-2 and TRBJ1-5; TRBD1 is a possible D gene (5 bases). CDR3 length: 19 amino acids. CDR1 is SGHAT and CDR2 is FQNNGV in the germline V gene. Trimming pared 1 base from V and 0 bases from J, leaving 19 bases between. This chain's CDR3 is CASSLVSVGGLYSNQPQHF. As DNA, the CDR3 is TGTGCCAGCAGCTTAGTAAGTGTTGGGGGTTTATATAGCAATCAGCCCCAGCATTTT.

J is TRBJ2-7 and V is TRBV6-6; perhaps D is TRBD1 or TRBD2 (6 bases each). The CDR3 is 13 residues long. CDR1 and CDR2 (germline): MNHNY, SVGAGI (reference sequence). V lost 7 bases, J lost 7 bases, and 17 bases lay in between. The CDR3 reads CASKGGRDEEQYF. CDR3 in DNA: TGTGCCAGCAAGGGGGGCAGGGATGAAGAGCAGTACTTC.

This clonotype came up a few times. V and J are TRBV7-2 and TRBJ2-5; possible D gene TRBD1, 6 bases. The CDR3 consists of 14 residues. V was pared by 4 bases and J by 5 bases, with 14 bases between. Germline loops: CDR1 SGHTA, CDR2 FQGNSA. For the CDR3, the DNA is TGTGCCAGCAGCTCATCACAGGGTTCGGAGACCCAGTACTTC. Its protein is CASSSSQGSETQYF.